Below are 11 T cell receptor beta chains sequenced from a single sample in a study of cytomegalovirus exposure and HLA in healthy donors. The study ran its PCR with 60 Vbeta and 13 Jbeta primers. Assay used: immunoSEQ multiplex PCR; TCRdb lists only in-frame clones, some missing. The sample carries roughly 110,000 clones, roughly 70% recorded once. Sequencing used PBMCs. The receptors were gathered from a woman aged 40-49 years in good health and CMV-seropositive.

This clone was seen a single time. V gene TRBV6-1 combines with J gene TRBJ2-3; D might be TRBD1 (5 bases). The CDR3 runs 17 residues. Germline V gene sequence: CDR1 MNHNS, CDR2 SASEGT. V shed 2 bases and J shed 2 bases, with 17 bases lying between them. The CDR3 protein is CASSEYNWQGTTDTQYF. CDR3 nucleotide sequence: TGTGCCAGCAGTGAATATAATTGGCAGGGTACCACAGATACGCAGTATTTT.

The V call is TRBV7-6, the J call TRBJ2-2, with a weak D call TRBD1 (5 bases). Looked up from germline, CDR1 is SGHVS and CDR2 is FNYEAQ. V gave up 4 bases and J gave up 1 base, with 10 bases separating them. CDR3 length equals 15 residues. The DNA for the CDR3 is TGTGCCAGCAGCTACGACAGAATGAACACCGGGGAGCTGTTTTTT. Translation gives CASSYDRMNTGELFF.

The chain carries TRBV7-8 and TRBJ1-5; 10 nucleotides line up with TRBD1. The ends lost 3 bases at V and 6 bases at J; junction bases unmatched: 2. The CDR3 consists of 14 residues. Germline CDR1 reads SGHVS; CDR2 reads FQNEAQ. CDR3 residues: CASSLGQGSQPQHF. CDR3 nucleotide sequence: TGTGCCAGCAGCTTGGGACAGGGGAGTCAGCCCCAGCATTTT.

The chain has TRBV27 and TRBJ1-2; the match to TRBD1 covers 10 bases. J lost 8 bases, V lost 5 bases, and 8 bases had no gene match. From germline, CDR1 is MNHEY and CDR2 SMNVEV (reference sequence). The CDR3 has 14 residues. This CDR3 is CASSLMTGGKGYTF. Written as DNA, the CDR3 is TGTGCCAGCAGTCTAATGACAGGGGGCAAGGGCTACACCTTC.

This clone was observed a few times. The chain employs TRBV7-9 and TRBJ2-7, with 7 positions matching TRBD1. This CDR3 has 13 amino acids. Germline V CDR1 and CDR2: SEHNR, FQNEAQ (reference sequence). Trimming took 4 bases from V and 0 from J; bases not matched to a gene: 0. As DNA, the CDR3 is TGTGCCAGCAGCTGGGACAGCTCCTACGAGCAGTACTTC. Amino acid sequence: CASSWDSSYEQYF.

The count of this clone is one. The junction and the germline gene differ at one end; a read error may be behind it. The V call is TRBV7-9, the J call TRBJ1-1, with a possible D match to TRBD1 (5 bases). Germline CDR1 and CDR2: SEHNR and FQNEAQ (reference sequence). This CDR3 region has 16 residues. The CDR3 protein is CSSSIKSLKTGPEVFF. The CDR3 DNA reads as TGTTCCAGCAGCATAAAATCCCTAAAAACAGGTCCAGAAGTTTTCTTT.

The sample holds a few counts of this clone. Here the CDR3 DNA reads TGTGCCAGCAGCCCCCAGGGAGGGTCGAATCAGCCCCAGCATTTT. Translating it yields CASSPQGGSNQPQHF. This rearrangement joins TRBV7-8 to TRBJ1-5; D is perhaps TRBD1 (5 bases). CDR1 SGHVS and CDR2 FQNEAQ come from the germline V gene. The CDR3 is 15 residues long. The V end lost 5 bases, the J end lost 4 bases, and 15 bases lay between the germline ends.

This chain uses TRBV5-1 with TRBJ1-2; 7 nucleotides align to TRBD1. The V gene's germline CDR1 is SGHRS and CDR2 YFSETQ. CDR3 size: 17 residues. J gave up 6 bases and V 2 bases, and 16 bases lay outside the gene matches. The CDR3 protein is CASSFSTSGTATNGYTF. CDR3 in DNA: TGCGCCAGCAGCTTTTCCACCTCCGGGACAGCAACGAATGGCTACACCTTC.

The chain is built from TRBV4-1 and TRBJ2-5, with TRBD1 identical over 8 bases. Germline V gives CDR1 MGHRA, CDR2 YSYEKL. CDR3 length: 15 amino acids. Trimming cost V 4 bases and J 6 bases; bases outside gene matches: 10. For the CDR3, the DNA is TGCGCCAGCAGCCTACAGGGGGGTAGCGTGAAGACCCAGTACTTC. As protein: CASSLQGGSVKTQYF.

This chain connects TRBV5-1 to TRBJ2-1, with D possibly TRBD2 on 7 matching bases. V was clipped by 0 bases and J by 10 bases, with 17 bases between them. The CDR3 totals 15 residues. CDR1 and CDR2 from the germline V gene are SGHRS and YFSETQ. The DNA for the CDR3 is TGCGCCAGCAGCTTGGCCGGGGGGCCGGTGGGAGAGCAGTTCTTC. Amino acid sequence: CASSLAGGPVGEQFF.

CDR3 sequence (DNA): TGTGCCAGCAGTTTAGACCGCGGGGGATCCTACAATGAGCAGTTCTTC. It specifies CASSLDRGGSYNEQFF. The chain has TRBV27 and TRBJ2-1; the match to TRBD2 covers 7 bases. V shed 2 bases and J 1 base; nucleotides not matched to a gene: 5. Germline V gene data show CDR1 as MNHEY and CDR2 as SMNVEV (reference sequence). This CDR3 contains 16 residues.